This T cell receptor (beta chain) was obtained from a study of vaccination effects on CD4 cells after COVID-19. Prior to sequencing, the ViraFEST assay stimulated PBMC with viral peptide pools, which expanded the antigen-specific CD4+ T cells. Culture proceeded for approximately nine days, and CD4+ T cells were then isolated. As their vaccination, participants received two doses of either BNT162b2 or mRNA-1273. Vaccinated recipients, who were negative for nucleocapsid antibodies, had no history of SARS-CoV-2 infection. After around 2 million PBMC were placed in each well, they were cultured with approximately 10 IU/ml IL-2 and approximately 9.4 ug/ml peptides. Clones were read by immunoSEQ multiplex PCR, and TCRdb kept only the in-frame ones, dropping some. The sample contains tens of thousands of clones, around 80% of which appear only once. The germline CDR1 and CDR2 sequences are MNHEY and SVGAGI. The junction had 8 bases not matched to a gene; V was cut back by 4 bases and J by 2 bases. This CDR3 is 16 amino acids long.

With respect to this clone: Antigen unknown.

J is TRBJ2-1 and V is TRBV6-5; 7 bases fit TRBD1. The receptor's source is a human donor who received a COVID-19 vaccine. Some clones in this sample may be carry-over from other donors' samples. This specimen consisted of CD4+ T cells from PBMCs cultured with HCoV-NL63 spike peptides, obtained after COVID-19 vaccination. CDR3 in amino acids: CASSSGDSRTYNEQFF. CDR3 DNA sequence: TGTGCCAGCAGTTCCGGGGACAGTAGAACCTACAATGAGCAGTTCTTC.